These T cell receptor beta chains were read from a single sample in a study of T cell responses to AZD1222 COVID-19 vaccine. TCRdb's copy holds only in-frame clones and misses some; the assay was immunoSEQ multiplex PCR. Of about 110,000 clones in the sample, about 90% were seen once. The sequences come from peripheral blood, collected 28 days after the second AZD1222 dose. The receptor source for this set is an adult who received the AZD1222 COVID-19 vaccine. The CDR3 runs from the conserved cysteine through the conserved F or W. The order of the fields is V gene, D gene, J gene, clone size, CDR3 DNA, CDR3 protein. D genes are given only for firm matches. Clone size is not always given. Where it is, it says once, few, many or a class for expanded clones.

V: TRBV6-5; D: .; J: TRBJ2-1; size: .; DNA: TGTGCCAGCAGTTACGGCAGGGGAGGAGGTGAGCAGTTCTTC; CDR3: CASSYGRGGGEQFF
V: TRBV18; D: TRBD1; J: TRBJ2-5; size: .; DNA: TGTGCCAGCTCGACAGGGGCGGAAGAGACCCAGTACTTC; CDR3: CASSTGAEETQYF
V: TRBV12-3/TRBV12-4; D: .; J: TRBJ1-4; size: once; DNA: TGTGCCAGCAGTTTAGAACTGAGTGAAAAACTGTTTTTT; CDR3: CASSLELSEKLFF
V: TRBV10-3; D: .; J: TRBJ2-7; size: .; DNA: TGTGCCATCAGTGAGGGGGTAGGGACCGAGCAGTACTTC; CDR3: CAISEGVGTEQYF
V: TRBV28; D: .; J: TRBJ1-2; size: .; DNA: TGTGCCAGCAGTTCCCGACAGGACCCTACCCTCTATGGCTACACCTTC; CDR3: CASSSRQDPTLYGYTF
V: TRBV12-5; D: .; J: TRBJ2-7; size: .; DNA: TGTGCTAGTGGTTCCTTAAACAGGGACGAGCAGTACTTC; CDR3: CASGSLNRDEQYF
V: TRBV4-2; D: .; J: TRBJ1-6; size: few; DNA: TGTGCCAGCAGCCAAGGTTGGACAGAGAATAATTCACCCCTCCACTTT; CDR3: CASSQGWTENNSPLHF
V: TRBV10-3; D: TRBD2; J: TRBJ2-1; size: .; DNA: TGTGCCATCAGTCGGCTAGCGGGGGGATACAATGAGCAGTTCTTC; CDR3: CAISRLAGGYNEQFF
V: TRBV19; D: .; J: TRBJ2-3; size: .; DNA: TGTGCCAGTAGTATGCAGGGTACAGATACGCAGTATTTT; CDR3: CASSMQGTDTQYF
V: TRBV7-8; D: .; J: TRBJ1-4; size: .; DNA: TGTGCCAGCAGCCCACGTGGGGGGGGGTATGAAAAACTGTTTTTT; CDR3: CASSPRGGGYEKLFF
V: TRBV12-3/TRBV12-4; D: TRBD1; J: TRBJ1-1; size: .; DNA: TGTGCCAGCAGTCTCACAGGGGCAACTGAAGCTTTCTTT; CDR3: CASSLTGATEAFF
V: TRBV3-1/TRBV3-2; D: .; J: TRBJ2-3; size: .; DNA: TGTGCCAGCAGCCAAGCGGATACGCAGTATTTT; CDR3: CASSQADTQYF
V: TRBV18; D: .; J: TRBJ2-7; size: .; DNA: TGTGCCAGCTCACCACCTTCCGGCGGGGAGCAGTACTTC; CDR3: CASSPPSGGEQYF
V: TRBV2; D: .; J: TRBJ1-5; size: .; DNA: TGTGCCAGCAGGCTACAGCCTGATCAGCCCCAGCATTTT; CDR3: CASRLQPDQPQHF
V: TRBV2; D: .; J: TRBJ1-6; size: .; DNA: TGTGCCAGACAAGGGGGCTCCTATAATTCACCCCTCCACTTT; CDR3: CARQGGSYNSPLHF
V: TRBV13; D: TRBD1; J: TRBJ1-1; size: .; DNA: TGTGCCAGCAGCCCCGGACAGGGGGCGATGGCTTTCTTT; CDR3: CASSPGQGAMAFF
V: TRBV3-1/TRBV3-2; D: .; J: TRBJ2-7; size: .; DNA: TGTGCCAGCAGCCAAGATCAAGATTATACAGTGGTCTCCTACGAGCAGTACTTC; CDR3: CASSQDQDYTVVSYEQYF
V: TRBV9; D: TRBD1; J: TRBJ1-2; size: .; DNA: TGTGCCAGCAGCGCCCGGGACAGAAATCTCTATGGCTACACCTTC; CDR3: CASSARDRNLYGYTF
V: TRBV19; D: TRBD2; J: TRBJ2-1; size: once; DNA: TGTGCCAGTAGTATGGGCCTAGCGGGGGTTGAGCAGTTCTTC; CDR3: CASSMGLAGVEQFF
V: TRBV4-3; D: .; J: TRBJ1-4; size: .; DNA: TGCGCCAGCAGCCAAGAGAGTCCCGGGGCGGAGGAGGATAATGAAAAACTGTTTTTT; CDR3: CASSQESPGAEEDNEKLFF
V: TRBV6-2/TRBV6-3; D: TRBD2; J: TRBJ2-5; size: .; DNA: TGTGCCAGCAGCCCGGGGGGAGAGACCCAGTACTTC; CDR3: CASSPGGETQYF
V: TRBV3-1/TRBV3-2; D: .; J: TRBJ1-5; size: .; DNA: TGTGCCAGCAGCCAAGATTTGAGCAACCAGCCCCAGCATTTT; CDR3: CASSQDLSNQPQHF
V: TRBV6-2/TRBV6-3; D: .; J: TRBJ1-1; size: .; DNA: TGTGCCAGCAGTTACTCCACCGGGACGGTGAACACTGAAGCTTTCTTT; CDR3: CASSYSTGTVNTEAFF
V: TRBV5-1; D: .; J: TRBJ1-1; size: .; DNA: TGCGCCAGCAGCCCGGAGGCAGGGCTGAACACTGAAGCTTTCTTT; CDR3: CASSPEAGLNTEAFF
V: TRBV7-2; D: TRBD1; J: TRBJ1-2; size: few; DNA: TGTGCCAGCAGCTTAGGGGACAGGGGACCATATGGCTACACCTTC; CDR3: CASSLGDRGPYGYTF
V: TRBV6-2/TRBV6-3; D: .; J: TRBJ2-7; size: .; DNA: TGTGCCAGCAGTTTCACTGGTTACGAGCAGTACTTC; CDR3: CASSFTGYEQYF
V: TRBV19; D: .; J: TRBJ1-5; size: .; DNA: TGTGCCAGTAGTATAGGACAGACCTATCAGCCCCAGCATTTT; CDR3: CASSIGQTYQPQHF
V: TRBV6-5; D: .; J: TRBJ1-2; size: .; DNA: TGTGCCAGCAGTTACTACATTGGCTATGGCTACACCTTC; CDR3: CASSYYIGYGYTF
V: TRBV5-6; D: TRBD1; J: TRBJ1-2; size: .; DNA: TGTGCCAGCAGCCTGGGACAGGGAGTCTATGGCTACACCTTC; CDR3: CASSLGQGVYGYTF
V: TRBV4-3; D: TRBD1; J: TRBJ2-5; size: .; DNA: TGCGCCAGCAGCCAAGATCGACAGGGACAAGAGACCCAGTACTTC; CDR3: CASSQDRQGQETQYF
V: TRBV24-1; D: .; J: TRBJ2-4; size: .; DNA: TGTGCCTCCGGTGGAATAAAAAACATTCAGTACTTC; CDR3: CASGGIKNIQYF
V: TRBV6-6; D: TRBD1; J: TRBJ1-2; size: .; DNA: TGTGCCAGCAGTACGACAGGGTCTGGTGGCTACACCTTC; CDR3: CASSTTGSGGYTF
V: TRBV3-1/TRBV3-2; D: .; J: TRBJ2-7; size: .; DNA: TGTGCCAGCAGCCAAGAAGGGGGGGACGAGCAGTACTTC; CDR3: CASSQEGGDEQYF
V: TRBV30; D: .; J: TRBJ2-5; size: .; DNA: TGTGCCTGGAGTGATTCAGCGGAGACCCAGTACTTC; CDR3: CAWSDSAETQYF
V: TRBV11-1; D: .; J: TRBJ2-5; size: .; DNA: TGTGCCAGCAGCTGGGCGGGCGGGGTAGGAGAGACCCAGTACTTC; CDR3: CASSWAGGVGETQYF
V: TRBV7-2; D: .; J: TRBJ2-7; size: .; DNA: TGTGCCAGCAGCTTCCAGGGGGGGAACTCCTACGAGCAGTACTTC; CDR3: CASSFQGGNSYEQYF
V: TRBV7-2; D: .; J: TRBJ1-4; size: .; DNA: TGTGCCAGCAGCGCCGGAAATGAAAAACTGTTTTTT; CDR3: CASSAGNEKLFF
V: TRBV6-5; D: .; J: TRBJ2-7; size: .; DNA: TGTGCCAGCAGTTACCCACAGGGTTTAGAACAGTACTTC; CDR3: CASSYPQGLEQYF
V: TRBV5-5; D: .; J: TRBJ2-7; size: .; DNA: TGTGCCAGCAGCTACTACGGGACCACCTACGAGCAGTACTTC; CDR3: CASSYYGTTYEQYF
V: TRBV5-1; D: .; J: TRBJ2-7; size: once; DNA: TGCGCCAGCAGACGCAGGTTGAGCGACGAGCAGTACTTC; CDR3: CASRRRLSDEQYF
V: TRBV3-1/TRBV3-2; D: .; J: TRBJ1-3; size: .; DNA: TGTGCCAGCAGCCCGGGGGGGGGACCTGGAAACACCATATATTTT; CDR3: CASSPGGGPGNTIYF
V: TRBV7-2; D: TRBD1; J: TRBJ2-7; size: few; DNA: TGTGCCAGCAGCTCGGGACAGGTCGCCGAGCAGTACTTC; CDR3: CASSSGQVAEQYF
V: TRBV28; D: .; J: TRBJ1-1; size: .; DNA: TGTGCCAGCAGTTTTGAGATGAACACTGAAGCTTTCTTT; CDR3: CASSFEMNTEAFF
V: TRBV3-1/TRBV3-2; D: .; J: TRBJ1-6; size: .; DNA: TGTGCCAGCAGCCTCACGGGCGGCAGCTCCTATAATTCACCCCTCCACTTT; CDR3: CASSLTGGSSYNSPLHF
V: TRBV7-9; D: .; J: TRBJ2-7; size: .; DNA: TGTGCCAGCAGCTTAGATGCCAGGGGATACTCCGAGCAGTACTTC; CDR3: CASSLDARGYSEQYF
V: TRBV21-1; D: .; J: TRBJ2-1; size: .; DNA: TGTGCCAGCAGCAAAGTTGGTAGCGGGTACTTAGGCGAGCAGTTCTTC; CDR3: CASSKVGSGYLGEQFF
V: TRBV5-1; D: .; J: TRBJ1-2; size: .; DNA: TGCGCCAGCAGCATTCAGGGGAATGGCTACACCTTC; CDR3: CASSIQGNGYTF
V: TRBV4-2; D: .; J: TRBJ1-4; size: .; DNA: TGTGCCAGCAGCCAAGACTTCGTGGGGAGTAATGAAAAACTGTTTTTT; CDR3: CASSQDFVGSNEKLFF
V: TRBV6-5; D: .; J: TRBJ1-1; size: .; DNA: TGTGCCAGCAGTACCGTGACAGCTAACACTGAAGCTTTCTTT; CDR3: CASSTVTANTEAFF